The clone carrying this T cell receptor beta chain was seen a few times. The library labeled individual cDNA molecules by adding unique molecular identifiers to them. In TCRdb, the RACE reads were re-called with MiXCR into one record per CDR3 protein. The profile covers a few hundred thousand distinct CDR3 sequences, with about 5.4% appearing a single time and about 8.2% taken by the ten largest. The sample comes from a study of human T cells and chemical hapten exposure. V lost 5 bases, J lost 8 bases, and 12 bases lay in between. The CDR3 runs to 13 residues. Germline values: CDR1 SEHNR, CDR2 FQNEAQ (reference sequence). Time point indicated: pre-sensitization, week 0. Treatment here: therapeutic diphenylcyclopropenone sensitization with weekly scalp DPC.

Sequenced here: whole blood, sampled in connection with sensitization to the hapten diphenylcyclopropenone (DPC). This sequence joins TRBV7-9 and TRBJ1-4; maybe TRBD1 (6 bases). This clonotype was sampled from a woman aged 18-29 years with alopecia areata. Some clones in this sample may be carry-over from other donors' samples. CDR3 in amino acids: CASSPKRGEKLFF. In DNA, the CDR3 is TGTGCCAGCAGCCCCAAGAGGGGGGAAAAACTGTTTTTT.